These 6 T cell receptor beta chains were all obtained from the same sample, sequenced in a study of graft-versus-host responses after intestinal transplantation. Their recognized antigens are unknown. Here immunoSEQ multiplex PCR was the method, and the copy in TCRdb shows in-frame clones only, minus some. The sample holds 100,000 to 120,000 clones, about 93% seen once. Sequencing used unstimulated CD8+ T cells sorted from spleen or lymph node cells, obtained before intestinal transplant. The receptors were gathered from a human donor who received an intestinal transplant.

This chain uses TRBV4-1 with TRBJ2-7, with D tentatively TRBD2 (6 bases). Germline loops: CDR1 MGHRA, CDR2 YSYEKL. The CDR3 extends over 15 amino acids. Trimming left V 1 base short and J 6 bases short, with 16 bases between. In DNA, the CDR3 is TGCGCCAGCAGCCAAGGGGTAACTAGCCTGGGCGAGCAGTACTTC. Translation gives CASSQGVTSLGEQYF.

This sequence joins TRBV9 and TRBJ2-1; possible D gene TRBD1, 6 bases. Germline values: CDR1 SGDLS, CDR2 YYNGEE. The CDR3 is 18 residues long. Trimming took 1 base from V and 0 from J, leaving 17 bases between them. The CDR3 DNA reads as TGTGCCAGCAGCGTACCATCGACAGGCTCGAGCTCCTACAATGAGCAGTTCTTC. Translating gives CASSVPSTGSSSYNEQFF.

The rearrangement joins TRBV1 to TRBJ2-1. TRBV1 is designated a pseudogene. This CDR3 is built from 12 residues. CDR3 in amino acids: CTSSQDGTKQFF. The CDR3 DNA sequence: TGCACCAGCAGCCAAGATGGGACGAAGCAGTTCTTC.

The CDR3 nucleotides are TGTGCCAGTAGTATGCCCGGCGGGGGGGTCGAAGACTATGGCTACACCTTC. The encoded protein is CASSMPGGGVEDYGYTF. The V and J genes are TRBV19 and TRBJ1-2, with a tentative D call TRBD1 (5 bases). The CDR3 totals 17 residues. V lost 3 bases and J 3 bases, leaving 20 bases between the germline ends. Germline CDR1 is LNHDA and CDR2 is SQIVND (reference sequence).

V usage is TRBV19 and J usage is TRBJ1-2; 7 bases are a match to TRBD1. Germline V gene sequence: CDR1 LNHDA, CDR2 SQIVND (reference sequence). V dropped 7 bases and J dropped 7; count of bases not matched to a gene: 6. There are 12 residues in the CDR3. The CDR3 loop reads CASTGQAAGYTF. The CDR3 nucleotides are TGTGCCAGTACCGGACAGGCGGCTGGCTACACCTTC.

In regard to this clone: Because it lacks the conserved phenylalanine or tryptophan at the end, this CDR3 is likely a read error. The chain uses TRBV4-1 and TRBJ2-7, with D tentatively TRBD2 (6 bases). CDR1 and CDR2 (germline): MGHRA, YSYEKL. V shed 1 base and J shed 3 bases, with 13 bases lying between them. The CDR3 extends over 15 amino acids. In DNA form, the CDR3 reads TGCGCCAGCAGCCAAGGGCCCGCGGACTACTACGAGCAGTACCTC. Its protein product is CASSQGPADYYEQYL.